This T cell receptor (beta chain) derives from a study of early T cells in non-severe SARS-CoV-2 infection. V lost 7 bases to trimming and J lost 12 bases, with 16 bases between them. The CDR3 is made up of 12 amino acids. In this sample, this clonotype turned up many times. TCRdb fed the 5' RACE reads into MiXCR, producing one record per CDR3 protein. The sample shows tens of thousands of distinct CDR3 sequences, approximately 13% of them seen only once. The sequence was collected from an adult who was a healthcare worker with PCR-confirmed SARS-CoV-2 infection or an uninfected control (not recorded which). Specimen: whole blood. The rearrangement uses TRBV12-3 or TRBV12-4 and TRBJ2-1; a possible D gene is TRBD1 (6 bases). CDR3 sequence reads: CASNLRGRRQFF. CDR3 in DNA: TGTGCCAGCAACCTCAGGGGCCGGAGGCAGTTCTTC.